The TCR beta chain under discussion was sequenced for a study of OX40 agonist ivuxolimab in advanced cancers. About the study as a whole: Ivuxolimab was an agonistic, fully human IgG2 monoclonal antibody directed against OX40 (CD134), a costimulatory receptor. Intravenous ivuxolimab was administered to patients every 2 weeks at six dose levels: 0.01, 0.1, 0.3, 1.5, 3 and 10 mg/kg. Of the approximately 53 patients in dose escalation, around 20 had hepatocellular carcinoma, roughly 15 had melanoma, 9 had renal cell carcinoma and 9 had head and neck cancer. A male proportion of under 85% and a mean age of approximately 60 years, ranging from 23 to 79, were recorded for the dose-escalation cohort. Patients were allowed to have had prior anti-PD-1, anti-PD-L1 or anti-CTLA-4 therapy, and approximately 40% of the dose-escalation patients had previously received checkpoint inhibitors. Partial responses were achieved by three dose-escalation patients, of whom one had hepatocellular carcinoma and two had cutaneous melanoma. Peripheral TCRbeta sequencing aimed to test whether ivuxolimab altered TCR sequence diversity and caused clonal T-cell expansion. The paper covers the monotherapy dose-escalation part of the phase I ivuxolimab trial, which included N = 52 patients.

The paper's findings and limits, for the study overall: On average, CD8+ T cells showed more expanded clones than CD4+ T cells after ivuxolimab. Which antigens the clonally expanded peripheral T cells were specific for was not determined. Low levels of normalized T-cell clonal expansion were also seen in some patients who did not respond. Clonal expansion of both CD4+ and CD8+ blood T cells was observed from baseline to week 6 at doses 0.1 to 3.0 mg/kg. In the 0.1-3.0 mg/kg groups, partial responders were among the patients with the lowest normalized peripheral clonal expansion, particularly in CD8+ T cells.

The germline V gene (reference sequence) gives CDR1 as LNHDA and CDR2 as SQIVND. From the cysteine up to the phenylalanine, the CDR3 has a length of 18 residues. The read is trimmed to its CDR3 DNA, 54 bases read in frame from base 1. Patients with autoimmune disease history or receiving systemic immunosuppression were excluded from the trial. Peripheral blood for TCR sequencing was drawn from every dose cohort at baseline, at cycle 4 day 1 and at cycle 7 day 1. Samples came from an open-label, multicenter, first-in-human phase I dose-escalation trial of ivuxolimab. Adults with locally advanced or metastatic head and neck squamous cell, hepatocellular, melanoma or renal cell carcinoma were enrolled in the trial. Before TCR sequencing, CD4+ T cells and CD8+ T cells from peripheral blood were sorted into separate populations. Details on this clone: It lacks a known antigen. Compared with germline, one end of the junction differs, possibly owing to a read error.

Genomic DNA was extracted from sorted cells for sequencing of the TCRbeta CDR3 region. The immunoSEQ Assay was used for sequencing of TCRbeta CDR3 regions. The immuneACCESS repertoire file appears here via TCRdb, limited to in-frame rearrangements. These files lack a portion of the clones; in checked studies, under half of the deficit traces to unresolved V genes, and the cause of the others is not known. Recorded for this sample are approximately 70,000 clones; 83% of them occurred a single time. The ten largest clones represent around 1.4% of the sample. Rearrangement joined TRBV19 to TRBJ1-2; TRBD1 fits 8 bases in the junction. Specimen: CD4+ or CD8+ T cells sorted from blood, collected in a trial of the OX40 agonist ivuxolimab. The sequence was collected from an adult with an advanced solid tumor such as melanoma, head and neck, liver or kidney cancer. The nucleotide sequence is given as TGTGCCAGTACTATACAGGGGGGGCGGACTAACGGAAACTATGGCTACACCTTC. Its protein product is CASTIQGGRTNGNYGYTF. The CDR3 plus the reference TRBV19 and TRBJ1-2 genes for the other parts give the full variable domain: DGGITQSPKYLFRKEGQNVTLSCEQNLNHDAMYWYRQDPGQGLRLIYYSQIVNDFQKGDIAEGYSVSREKKESFPLTVTSAQKNPTAFYLCASTIQGGRTNGNYGYTFGSGTRLTVV.